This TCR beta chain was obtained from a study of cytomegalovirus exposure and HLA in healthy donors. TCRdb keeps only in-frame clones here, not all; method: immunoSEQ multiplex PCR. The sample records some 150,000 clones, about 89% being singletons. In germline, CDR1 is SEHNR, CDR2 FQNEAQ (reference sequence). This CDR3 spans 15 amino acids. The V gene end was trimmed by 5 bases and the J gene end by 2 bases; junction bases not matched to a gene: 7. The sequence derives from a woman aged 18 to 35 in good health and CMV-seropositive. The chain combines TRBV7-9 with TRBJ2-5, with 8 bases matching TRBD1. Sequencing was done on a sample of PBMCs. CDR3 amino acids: CASSRGQAIQETQYF. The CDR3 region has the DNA TGTGCCAGCAGCCGGGGACAGGCGATACAAGAGACCCAGTACTTC.